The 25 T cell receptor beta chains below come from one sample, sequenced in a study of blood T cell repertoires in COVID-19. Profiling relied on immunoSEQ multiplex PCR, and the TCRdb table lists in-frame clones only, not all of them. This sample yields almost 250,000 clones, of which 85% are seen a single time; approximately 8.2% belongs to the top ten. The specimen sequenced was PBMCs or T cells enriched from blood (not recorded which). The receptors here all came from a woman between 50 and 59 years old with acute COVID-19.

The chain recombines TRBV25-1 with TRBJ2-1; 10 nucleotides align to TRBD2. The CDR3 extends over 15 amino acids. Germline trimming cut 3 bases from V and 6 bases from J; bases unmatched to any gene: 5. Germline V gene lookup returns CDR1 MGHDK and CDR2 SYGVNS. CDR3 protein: CASSEASGGINEQFF. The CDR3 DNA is TGTGCCAGCAGTGAGGCTAGCGGGGGTATCAATGAGCAGTTCTTC. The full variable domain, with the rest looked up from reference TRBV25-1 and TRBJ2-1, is EADIYQTPRYLVIGTGKKITLECSQTMGHDKMYWYQQDPGMELHLIHYSYGVNSTEKGDLSSESTVSRIRTEHFPLTLESARPSHTSQYLCASSEASGGINEQFFGPGTRLTVL.

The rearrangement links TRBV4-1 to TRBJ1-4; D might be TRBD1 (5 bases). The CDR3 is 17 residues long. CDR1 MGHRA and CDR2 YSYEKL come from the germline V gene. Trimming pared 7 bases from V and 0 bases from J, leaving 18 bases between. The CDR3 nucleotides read TGCGCCAGCACCTATAGCGGGGGGGGTGCAACTAATGAAAAACTGTTTTTT. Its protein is CASTYSGGGATNEKLFF.

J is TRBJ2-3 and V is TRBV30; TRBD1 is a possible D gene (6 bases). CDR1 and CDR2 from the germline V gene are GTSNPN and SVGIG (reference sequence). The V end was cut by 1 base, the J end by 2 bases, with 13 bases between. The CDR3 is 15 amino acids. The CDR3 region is CAWSAFRTDTDTQYF. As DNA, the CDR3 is TGTGCCTGGAGTGCCTTTAGGACAGACACAGATACGCAGTATTTT.

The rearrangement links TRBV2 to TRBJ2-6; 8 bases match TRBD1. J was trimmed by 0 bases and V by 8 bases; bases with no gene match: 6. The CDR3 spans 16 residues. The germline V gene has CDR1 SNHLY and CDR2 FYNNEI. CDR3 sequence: CASHKTGGSGANVLTF. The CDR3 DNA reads TGTGCCAGCCATAAAACAGGGGGCTCTGGGGCCAACGTCCTGACTTTC.

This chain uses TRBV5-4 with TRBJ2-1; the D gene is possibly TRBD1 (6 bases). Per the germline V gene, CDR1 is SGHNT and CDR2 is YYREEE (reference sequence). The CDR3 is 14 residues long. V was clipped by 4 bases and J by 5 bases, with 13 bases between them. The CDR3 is CASSPTSGDNEQFF. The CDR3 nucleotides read TGTGCCAGCAGCCCTACATCAGGGGACAATGAGCAGTTCTTC. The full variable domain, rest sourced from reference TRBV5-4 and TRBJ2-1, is ETGVTQSPTHLIKTRGQQVTLRCSSQSGHNTVSWYQQALGQGPQFIFQYYREEENGRGNFPPRFSGLQFPNYSSELNVNALELDDSALYLCASSPTSGDNEQFFGPGTRLTVL.

DNA of the CDR3: TGTGCCAGCAGCCTAGCTGAGAATTCACCCCTCCACTTT. Protein: CASSLAENSPLHF. The chain joins TRBV3-1 (or the pseudogene TRBV3-2) to TRBJ1-6; the D is unclear. V shed 4 bases and J shed 7 bases, with 8 bases lying between them. The germline V gene has CDR1 LGHDT and CDR2 YNNKEL (reference sequence). The CDR3 runs 13 residues.

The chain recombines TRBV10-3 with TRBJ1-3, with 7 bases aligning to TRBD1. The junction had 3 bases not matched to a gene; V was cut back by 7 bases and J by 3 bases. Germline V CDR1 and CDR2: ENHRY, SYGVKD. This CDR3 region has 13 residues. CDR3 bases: TGTGCCATCACCCAGGGGGGTGGAAACACCATATATTTT. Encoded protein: CAITQGGGNTIYF.

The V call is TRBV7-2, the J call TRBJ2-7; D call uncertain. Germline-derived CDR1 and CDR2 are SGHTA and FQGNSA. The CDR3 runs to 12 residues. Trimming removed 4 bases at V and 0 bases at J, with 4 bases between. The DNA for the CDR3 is TGTGCCAGCAGCTCCAGCTCCTACGAGCAGTACTTC. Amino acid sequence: CASSSSSYEQYF. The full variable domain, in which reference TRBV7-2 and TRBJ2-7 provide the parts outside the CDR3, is GAGVSQSPSNKVTEKGKDVELRCDPISGHTALYWYRQSLGQGLEFLIYFQGNSAPDKSGLPSDRFSAERTGGSVSTLTIQRTQQEDSAVYLCASSSSSYEQYFGPGTRLTVT.

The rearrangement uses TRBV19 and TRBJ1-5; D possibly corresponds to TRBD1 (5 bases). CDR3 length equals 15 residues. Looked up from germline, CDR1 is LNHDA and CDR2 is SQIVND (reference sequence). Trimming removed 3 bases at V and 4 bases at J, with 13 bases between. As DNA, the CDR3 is TGTGCCAGTAGTATTGACGGGGGTTCTAATCAGCCCCAGCATTTT. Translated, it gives CASSIDGGSNQPQHF. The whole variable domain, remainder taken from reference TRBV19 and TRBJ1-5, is DGGITQSPKYLFRKEGQNVTLSCEQNLNHDAMYWYRQDPGQGLRLIYYSQIVNDFQKGDIAEGYSVSREKKESFPLTVTSAQKNPTAFYLCASSIDGGSNQPQHFGDGTRLSIL.

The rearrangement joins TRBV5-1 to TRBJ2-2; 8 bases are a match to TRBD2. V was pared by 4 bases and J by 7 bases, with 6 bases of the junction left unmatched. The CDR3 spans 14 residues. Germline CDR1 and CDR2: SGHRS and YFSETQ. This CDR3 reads CASSLAGGDGELFF. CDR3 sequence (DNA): TGCGCCAGCAGCCTGGCGGGGGGAGACGGGGAGCTGTTTTTT. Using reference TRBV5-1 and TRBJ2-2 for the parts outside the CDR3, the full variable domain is KAGVTQTPRYLIKTRGQQVTLSCSPISGHRSVSWYQQTPGQGLQFLFEYFSETQRNKGNFPGRFSGRQFSNSRSEMNVSTLELGDSALYLCASSLAGGDGELFFGEGSRLTVL.

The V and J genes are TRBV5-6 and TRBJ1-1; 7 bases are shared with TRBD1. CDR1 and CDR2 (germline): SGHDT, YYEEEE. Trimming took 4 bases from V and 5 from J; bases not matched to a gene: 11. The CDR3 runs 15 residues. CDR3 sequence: CASSHQTGRLTEAFF. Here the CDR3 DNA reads TGTGCCAGCAGCCATCAGACAGGGAGGCTTACTGAAGCTTTCTTT.

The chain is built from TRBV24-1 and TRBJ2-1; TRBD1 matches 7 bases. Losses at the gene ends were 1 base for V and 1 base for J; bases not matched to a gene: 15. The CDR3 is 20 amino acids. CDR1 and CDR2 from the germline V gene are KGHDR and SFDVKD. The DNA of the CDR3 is TGTGCCACCAGTGATTTCGGCAGGGGGACCCCCCGTTGGTCCTACAATGAGCAGTTCTTC. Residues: CATSDFGRGTPRWSYNEQFF.

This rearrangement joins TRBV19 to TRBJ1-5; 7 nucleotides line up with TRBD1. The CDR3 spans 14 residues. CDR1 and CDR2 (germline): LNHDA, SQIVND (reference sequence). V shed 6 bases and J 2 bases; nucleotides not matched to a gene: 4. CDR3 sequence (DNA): TGTGCCAGTAGGGCCGGGACAGGCAATCAGCCCCAGCATTTT. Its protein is CASRAGTGNQPQHF.

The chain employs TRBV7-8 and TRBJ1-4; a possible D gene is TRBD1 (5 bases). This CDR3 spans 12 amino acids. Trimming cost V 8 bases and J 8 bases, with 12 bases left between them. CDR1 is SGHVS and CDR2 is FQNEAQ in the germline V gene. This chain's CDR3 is CASSNQGEKLFF. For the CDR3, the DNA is TGTGCCAGCTCTAACCAGGGAGAAAAACTGTTTTTT.

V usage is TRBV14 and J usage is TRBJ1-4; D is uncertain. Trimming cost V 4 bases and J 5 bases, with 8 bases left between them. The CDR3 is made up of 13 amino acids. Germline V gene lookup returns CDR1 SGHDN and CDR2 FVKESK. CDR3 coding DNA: TGTGCCAGCAGCCGGAGCCCCAATGAAAAACTGTTTTTT. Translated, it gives CASSRSPNEKLFF. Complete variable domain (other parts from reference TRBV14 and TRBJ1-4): EAGVTQFPSHSVIEKGQTVTLRCDPISGHDNLYWYRRVMGKEIKFLLHFVKESKQDESGMPNNRFLAERTGGTYSTLKVQPAELEDSGVYFCASSRSPNEKLFFGSGTQLSVL.

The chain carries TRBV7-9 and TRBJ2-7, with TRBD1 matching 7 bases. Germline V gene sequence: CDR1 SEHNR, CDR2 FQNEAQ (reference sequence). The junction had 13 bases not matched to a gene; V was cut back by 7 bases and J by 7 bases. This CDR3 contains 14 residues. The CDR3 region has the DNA TGTGCCAGCACCCAGGGGGTCGGGGCTGATGAGCAGTACTTC. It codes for CASTQGVGADEQYF.

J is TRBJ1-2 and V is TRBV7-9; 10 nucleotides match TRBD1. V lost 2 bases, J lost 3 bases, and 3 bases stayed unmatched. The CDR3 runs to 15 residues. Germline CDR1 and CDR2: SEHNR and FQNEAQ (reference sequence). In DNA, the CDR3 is TGTGCCAGCAGCTTATTCGGGACAGGGGACTATGGCTACACCTTC. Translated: CASSLFGTGDYGYTF.

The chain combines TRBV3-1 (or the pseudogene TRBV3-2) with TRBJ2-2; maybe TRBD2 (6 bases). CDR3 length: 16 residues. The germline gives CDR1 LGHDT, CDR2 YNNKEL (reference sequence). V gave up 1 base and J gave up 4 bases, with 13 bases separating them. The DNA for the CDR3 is TGTGCCAGCAGCCAAGGTGGAGGGTTAGGCACCGGGGAGCTGTTTTTT. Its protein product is CASSQGGGLGTGELFF.

The CDR3 protein is CASSYSRGPGEAFF. The CDR3 DNA reads as TGTGCCAGCAGTTACTCAAGGGGGCCTGGTGAAGCTTTCTTT. The chain uses TRBV6-5 and TRBJ1-1; 7 bases are a match to TRBD1. The CDR3 totals 14 residues. V lost 0 bases, J lost 7 bases, and 5 bases stayed unmatched. The V gene's germline CDR1 is MNHEY and CDR2 SVGAGI.

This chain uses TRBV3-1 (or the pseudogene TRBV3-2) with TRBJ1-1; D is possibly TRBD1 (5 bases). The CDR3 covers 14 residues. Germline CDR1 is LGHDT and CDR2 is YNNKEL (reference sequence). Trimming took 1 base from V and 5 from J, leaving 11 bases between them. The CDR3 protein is CASSQVGRRTEAFF. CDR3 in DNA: TGTGCCAGCAGCCAAGTGGGGCGGCGTACTGAAGCTTTCTTT.

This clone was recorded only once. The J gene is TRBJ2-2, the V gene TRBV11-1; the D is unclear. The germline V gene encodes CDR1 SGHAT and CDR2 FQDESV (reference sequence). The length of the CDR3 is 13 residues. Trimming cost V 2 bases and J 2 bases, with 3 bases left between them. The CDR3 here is CASSLLNTGELFF. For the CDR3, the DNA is TGTGCCAGCAGCTTACTCAACACCGGGGAGCTGTTTTTT.

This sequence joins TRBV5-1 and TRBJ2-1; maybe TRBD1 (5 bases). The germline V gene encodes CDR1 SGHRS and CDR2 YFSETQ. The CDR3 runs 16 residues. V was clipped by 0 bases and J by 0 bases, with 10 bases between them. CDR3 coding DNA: TGCGCCAGCAGCTTGGGTAGGGGAAGCTCCTACAATGAGCAGTTCTTC. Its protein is CASSLGRGSSYNEQFF.

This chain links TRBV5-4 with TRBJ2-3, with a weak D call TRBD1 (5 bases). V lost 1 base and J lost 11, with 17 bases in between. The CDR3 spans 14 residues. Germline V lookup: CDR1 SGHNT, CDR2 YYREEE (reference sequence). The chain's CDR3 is CASSLSDSTARQYF. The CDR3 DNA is TGTGCCAGCAGCTTGTCCGACAGCACTGCCCGGCAGTATTTT.

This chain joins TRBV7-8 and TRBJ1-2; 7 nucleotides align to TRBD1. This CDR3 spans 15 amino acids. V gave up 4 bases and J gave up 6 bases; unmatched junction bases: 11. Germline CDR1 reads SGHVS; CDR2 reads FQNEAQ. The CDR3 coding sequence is TGTGCCAGCAGCTCCTATTTTACAGGGGAGGATGGCTACACCTTC. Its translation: CASSSYFTGEDGYTF.

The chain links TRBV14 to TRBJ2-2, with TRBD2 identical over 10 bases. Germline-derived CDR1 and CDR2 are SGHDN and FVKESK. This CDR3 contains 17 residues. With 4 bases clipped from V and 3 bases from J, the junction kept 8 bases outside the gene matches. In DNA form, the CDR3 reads TGTGCCAGCAGCCGCGAGCGGGGGGGATCTCACACCGGGGAGCTGTTTTTT. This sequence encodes CASSRERGGSHTGELFF.